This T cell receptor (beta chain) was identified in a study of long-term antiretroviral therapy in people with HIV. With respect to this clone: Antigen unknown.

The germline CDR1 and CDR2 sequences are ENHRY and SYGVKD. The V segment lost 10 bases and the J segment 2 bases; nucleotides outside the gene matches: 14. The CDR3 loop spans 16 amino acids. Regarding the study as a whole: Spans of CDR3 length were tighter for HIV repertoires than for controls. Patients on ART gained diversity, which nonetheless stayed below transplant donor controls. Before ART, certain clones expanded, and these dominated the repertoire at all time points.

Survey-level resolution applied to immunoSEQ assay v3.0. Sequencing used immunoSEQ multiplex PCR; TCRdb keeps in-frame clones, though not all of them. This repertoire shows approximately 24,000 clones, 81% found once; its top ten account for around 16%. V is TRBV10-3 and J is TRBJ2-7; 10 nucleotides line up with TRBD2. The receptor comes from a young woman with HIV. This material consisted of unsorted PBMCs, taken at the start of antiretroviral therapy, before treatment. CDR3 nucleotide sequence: TGTGCCACAGGGGGCTCCGGGACTAGCGACCCCTACGAGCAGTACTTC. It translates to CATGGSGTSDPYEQYF.